The text below deals with one T cell receptor (beta chain). This sample is drawn from a study of cytomegalovirus exposure and HLA in healthy donors. Primers for the PCR totalled 60 Vbeta and 13 Jbeta. The data were produced by immunoSEQ multiplex PCR, yet TCRdb's version contains in-frame clones alone and is incomplete. The top ten clones hold approximately 2.1% of a sample with some 190,000 clones, roughly 76% of them seen once. Germline lookup yields CDR1 LNHDA and CDR2 SQIVND (reference sequence). This CDR3 comprises 13 residues. The trim removed 4 bases at V and 7 bases at J, leaving 4 bases unmatched.

Sequencing input: PBMCs. The receptor comes from a woman aged 25 to 45 in good health and CMV-seropositive. J is TRBJ1-2 and V is TRBV19; TRBD1 agrees at 9 bases. For the CDR3, the DNA is TGTGCCAGTAGTAACAGGGGGCCTCTTGGCTACACCTTC. The encoded protein is CASSNRGPLGYTF. Filled out from reference TRBV19 and TRBJ1-2, the complete variable domain reads DGGITQSPKYLFRKEGQNVTLSCEQNLNHDAMYWYRQDPGQGLRLIYYSQIVNDFQKGDIAEGYSVSREKKESFPLTVTSAQKNPTAFYLCASSNRGPLGYTFGSGTRLTVV.